The clone carrying this TCR beta chain has a handful of counts. Its antigen is not identified. Trimming cost V 7 bases and J 7 bases; bases outside gene matches: 14. This CDR3 comprises 16 residues. Germline CDR1 SEHNR, CDR2 FQNEAQ (reference sequence). The sample is drawn from a study of beta chain features in type 1 diabetes. Expressed TCRB transcripts got sequenced, as all isolated RNA was reverse transcribed. The data were produced by immunoSEQ multiplex PCR, yet TCRdb's version contains in-frame clones alone and is incomplete. The sample has some 150,000 clones, roughly 10% seen once; the top ten hold 1.3%. General study results and limits: Patients and controls would share equally any PCR tilt toward shorter templates.

This sequence joins TRBV7-9 and TRBJ1-4; 8 nucleotides match TRBD1. The sample taken for sequencing was naive CD4+ T cells from blood. This TCR was sampled from a man aged 18 to 29 in good health. CDR3: CASIREVGQGGEKLFF. The DNA for the CDR3 is TGTGCCAGCATCCGGGAGGTTGGACAGGGAGGTGAAAAACTGTTTTTT.